These 9 T cell receptor beta chains originate from one sample sequenced in a study of vaccination and CD4 T cells after COVID-19. As for treatment: roughly 11-day PBMC culture with coronavirus spike peptide pools or control peptides (ViraFEST assay). These receptors lack a known antigen. The study sequenced cultured CD4+ T cell DNA using the Oncomine TCR Beta short-read assay. Each CDR3 protein is one row after TCRdb ran MiXCR on the PCR reads. Here the sample spans about 19,000 distinct CDR3 sequences, roughly 50% being singletons. The material was CD4+ T cells from blood, cultured in vitro, obtained after SARS-CoV-2 vaccination. Every receptor here comes from a human donor who had recovered from COVID-19.

This chain connects TRBV6-1 to TRBJ2-3; weak D call: TRBD1 (5 bases). The germline V and J ends were trimmed by 5 bases and 5 bases, with 8 bases remaining between them. This CDR3 spans 12 amino acids. CDR1 is MNHNS, CDR2 SASEGT, per germline. CDR3 in DNA: TGTGCCAGCAGTCGGACACGAGATACGCAGTATTTT. Translation: CASSRTRDTQYF.

The chain joins TRBV21-1 to TRBJ2-5; the table gives TRBD1 as D, unverified against the DNA. TRBV21-1 represents a pseudogene. CDR3 length equals 16 residues. As DNA, the CDR3 is TGTGCCAGCAGCAAACTACCTGGGACAGCGGTTGAGACCCAGTACTTC. Residues: CASSKLPGTAVETQYF.

This clonotype has only a few counts. The rearrangement joins TRBV7-8 to TRBJ2-7; D assignment may be TRBD1 or TRBD2 (5 bases each). CDR1 is SGHVS, CDR2 FQNEAQ, per germline. This CDR3 contains 19 residues. V dropped 5 bases and J dropped 4 bases, with 30 bases sitting between them. The CDR3 nucleotides are TGTGCCAGCAGCCTCACCGGGACGGGAACACCTAGAGGGAGTTACGAGCAGTACTTC. Residues: CASSLTGTGTPRGSYEQYF.

In its sample, this clonotype was seen once. The chain has TRBV20-1 and TRBJ2-1; D not resolved. This CDR3 has 11 amino acids. The V and J ends lost 6 bases and 10 bases respectively, with 13 bases between them. Germline loops: CDR1 DFQATT, CDR2 SNEGSKA (reference sequence). This CDR3 reads CSALVKIEQFF. The CDR3 nucleotides read TGCAGTGCACTGGTGAAGATCGAGCAGTTCTTC.

The rearrangement joins TRBV15 to TRBJ2-2; possibly TRBD1 or TRBD2 for D (5 bases each). The CDR3 runs 16 residues. With 0 bases removed from V and 5 bases from J, the gap between germline ends came to 13 bases. Germline CDR1 is LNHNV and CDR2 is YYDKDF (reference sequence). The CDR3 DNA sequence: TGTGCCACCAGCAGAGATGAGGGGACGCGAACCGGGGAGCTGTTTTTT. Translation: CATSRDEGTRTGELFF.

The chain is built from TRBV6-1 and TRBJ2-1; 8 bases are a match to TRBD1. This CDR3 spans 16 amino acids. V shed 5 bases, J shed 5 bases, and the junction held 11 bases outside the gene matches. CDR1 is MNHNS, CDR2 SASEGT, per germline. Here the CDR3 DNA reads TGTGCCAGCAGTACCGGTAGGGACAGGCTTAACAATGAGCAGTTCTTC. Translating it yields CASSTGRDRLNNEQFF.

J is TRBJ1-1 and V is TRBV5-3; TRBD1 might be the D (5 bases). TRBV5-3 falls under the ORF class, with uncertain function. With 8 bases removed from V and 4 bases from J, the gap between germline ends came to 21 bases. CDR3 length equals 15 residues. Here the CDR3 DNA reads TGTGCCAGCAGCCTAAAAACAGGTATGACCACTGAAGCTTTCTTT. Its translation is CASSLKTGMTTEAFF.

This chain connects TRBV5-6 to TRBJ2-1, with a possible D match to TRBD1 (5 bases). This CDR3 is 14 amino acids long. Trimming pared 0 bases from V and 5 bases from J, leaving 9 bases between. Germline CDR1 SGHDT, CDR2 YYEEEE. For the CDR3, the DNA is TGTGCCAGCAGCTTGGCCAACAGGCACAATGAGCAGTTCTTC. Amino acids: CASSLANRHNEQFF.

This clonotype was seen only a few times. Here the CDR3 reads CASSSTLGTTQETQYF. The CDR3 bases are TGTGCCAGCAGCTCTACGCTAGGGACTACCCAAGAGACCCAGTACTTC. The chain is built from TRBV7-9 and TRBJ2-5; 7 bases are a match to TRBD2. This CDR3 comprises 16 residues. V shed 4 bases, J shed 1 base, and the junction held 9 bases outside the gene matches. The germline gives CDR1 SEHNR, CDR2 FQNEAQ (reference sequence).